The T cell receptor (beta chain) described here comes from a study of cytomegalovirus exposure and HLA in healthy donors. The CDR3 loop spans 12 amino acids. Trimming removed 0 bases from V and 7 bases from J, with 6 bases in between. Germline V gene sequence: CDR1 MNHNY, CDR2 SVGAGI (reference sequence). A remark on this clone: Its antigen is not identified.

13 Jbeta primers and 60 Vbeta primers were used for the PCR. The data were produced by immunoSEQ multiplex PCR, yet TCRdb's version contains in-frame clones alone and is incomplete. The table lists under 200,000 clones, around 80% of them singletons, with about 3.1% in the top ten. Study outcomes and limitations: There were about 160 TCR beta chains listed as cytomegalovirus-associated. A few V segments could not be told apart, such as TRBV6-2 and TRBV6-3, and were left out. According to reports, the classifier identified cytomegalovirus status with high specificity and sensitivity.

This sequence was found in a woman in her 50s in good health and CMV-seropositive. The J gene is TRBJ1-1, the V gene TRBV6-6; a weak D match, TRBD1 (5 bases). The sample comprised PBMCs. The CDR3 here is CASSYSGLEAFF. The CDR3 DNA reads as TGTGCCAGCAGTTACTCGGGGCTTGAAGCTTTCTTT.